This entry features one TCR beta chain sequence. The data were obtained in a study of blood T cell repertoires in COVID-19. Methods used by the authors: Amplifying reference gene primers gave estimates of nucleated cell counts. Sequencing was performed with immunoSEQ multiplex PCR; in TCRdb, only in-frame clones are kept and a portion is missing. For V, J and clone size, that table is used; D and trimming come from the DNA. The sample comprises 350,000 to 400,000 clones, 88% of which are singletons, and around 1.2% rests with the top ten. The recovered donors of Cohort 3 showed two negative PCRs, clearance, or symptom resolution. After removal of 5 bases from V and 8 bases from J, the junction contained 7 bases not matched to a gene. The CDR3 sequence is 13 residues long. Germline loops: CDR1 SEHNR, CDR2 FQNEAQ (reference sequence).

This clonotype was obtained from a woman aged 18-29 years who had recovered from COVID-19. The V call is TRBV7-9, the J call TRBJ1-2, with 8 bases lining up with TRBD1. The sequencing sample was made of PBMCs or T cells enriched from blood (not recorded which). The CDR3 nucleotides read TGTGCCAGCAGCCTAGGACAGGGCCAAGGCTACACCTTC. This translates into CASSLGQGQGYTF.